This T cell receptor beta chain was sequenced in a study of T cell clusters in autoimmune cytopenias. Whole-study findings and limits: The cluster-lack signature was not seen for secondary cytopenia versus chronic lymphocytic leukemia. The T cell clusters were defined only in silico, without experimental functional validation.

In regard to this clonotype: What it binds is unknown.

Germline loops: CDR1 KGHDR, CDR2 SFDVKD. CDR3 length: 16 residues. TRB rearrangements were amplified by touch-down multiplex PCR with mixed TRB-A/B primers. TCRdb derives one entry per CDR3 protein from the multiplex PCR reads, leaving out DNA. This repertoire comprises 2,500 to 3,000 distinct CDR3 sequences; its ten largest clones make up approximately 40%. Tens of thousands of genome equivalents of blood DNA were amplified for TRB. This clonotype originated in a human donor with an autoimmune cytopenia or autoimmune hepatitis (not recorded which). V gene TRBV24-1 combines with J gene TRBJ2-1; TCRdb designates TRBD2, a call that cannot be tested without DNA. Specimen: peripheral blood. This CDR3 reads CATSRTSGRCFNEQFF.